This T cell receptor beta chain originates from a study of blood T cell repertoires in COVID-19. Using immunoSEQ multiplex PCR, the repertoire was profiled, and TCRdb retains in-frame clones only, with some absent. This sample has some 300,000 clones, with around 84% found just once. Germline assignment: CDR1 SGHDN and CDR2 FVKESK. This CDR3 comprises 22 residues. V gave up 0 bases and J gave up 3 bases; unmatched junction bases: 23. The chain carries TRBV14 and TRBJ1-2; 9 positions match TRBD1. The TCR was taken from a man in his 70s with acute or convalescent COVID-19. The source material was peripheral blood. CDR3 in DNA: TGTGCCAGCAGCCAAGACATCCCCACTCTGGTACAGGGGGCGCGATTCGACTATGGCTACACCTTC. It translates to CASSQDIPTLVQGARFDYGYTF.